This T cell receptor beta chain comes out of a study of blood T cells in healthy people across ages. This CDR3 region has 16 residues. J gave up 4 bases and V 4 bases, and 5 bases lay outside the gene matches. Germline CDR1 and CDR2: SGHAT and FQNNGV. Next came a second PCR, run for roughly 6 to 11 cycles, which used a sample-barcoded 5' primer along with a J-beta primer mix. TCRdb re-analysed the 5' RACE reads in MiXCR, keeping a single row per CDR3 protein. Of about 760,000 distinct CDR3 sequences in the sample, just over 55% are singletons; the top ten hold approximately 24%. The chain links TRBV11-2 to TRBJ2-3; 13 nucleotides align to TRBD2. The sequencing sample was made of blood. This clonotype was obtained from a man aged 35 to 55 in good health. CDR3 residues: CASSSGTSGTADTQYF. As DNA, the CDR3 is TGTGCCAGCAGCTCCGGGACTAGCGGGACCGCAGATACGCAGTATTTT.